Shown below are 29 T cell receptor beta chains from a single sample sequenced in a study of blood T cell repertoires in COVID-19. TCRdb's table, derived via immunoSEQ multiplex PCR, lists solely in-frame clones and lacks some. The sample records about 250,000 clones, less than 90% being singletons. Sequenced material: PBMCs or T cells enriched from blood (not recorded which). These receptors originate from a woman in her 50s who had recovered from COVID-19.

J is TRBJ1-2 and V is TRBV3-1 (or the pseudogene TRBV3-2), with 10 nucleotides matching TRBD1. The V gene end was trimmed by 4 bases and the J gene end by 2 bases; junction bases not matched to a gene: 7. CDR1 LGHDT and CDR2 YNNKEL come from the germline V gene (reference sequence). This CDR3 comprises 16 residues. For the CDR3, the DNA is TGTGCCAGCAGCCGAAGAGGACAGGGGGGGAACTATGGCTACACCTTC. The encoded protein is CASSRRGQGGNYGYTF.

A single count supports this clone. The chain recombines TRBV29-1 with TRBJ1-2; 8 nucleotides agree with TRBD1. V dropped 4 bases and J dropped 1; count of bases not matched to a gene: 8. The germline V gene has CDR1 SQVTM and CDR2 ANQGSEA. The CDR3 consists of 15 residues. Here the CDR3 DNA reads TGCAGCGTTGGAGCAAGACAGGGGCTTAACTATGGCTACACCTTC. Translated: CSVGARQGLNYGYTF.

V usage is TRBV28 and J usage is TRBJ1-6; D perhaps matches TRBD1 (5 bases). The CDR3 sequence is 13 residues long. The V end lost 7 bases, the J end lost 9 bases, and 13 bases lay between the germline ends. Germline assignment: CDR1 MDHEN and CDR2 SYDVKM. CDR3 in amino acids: CASTLGVSSPLHF. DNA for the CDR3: TGTGCCAGCACCTTAGGGGTCAGTTCACCCCTCCACTTT.

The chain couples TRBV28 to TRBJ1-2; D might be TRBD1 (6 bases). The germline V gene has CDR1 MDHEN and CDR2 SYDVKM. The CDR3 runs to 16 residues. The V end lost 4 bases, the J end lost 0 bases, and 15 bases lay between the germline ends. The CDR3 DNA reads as TGTGCCAGCAGTTACGACGGGGGGCGGGCTAACTATGGCTACACCTTC. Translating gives CASSYDGGRANYGYTF.

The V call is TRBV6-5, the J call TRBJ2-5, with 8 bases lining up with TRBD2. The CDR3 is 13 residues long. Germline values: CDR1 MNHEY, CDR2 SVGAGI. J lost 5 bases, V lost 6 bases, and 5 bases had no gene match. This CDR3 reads CASSKSGSETQYF. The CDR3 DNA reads TGTGCCAGCAGCAAAAGCGGGAGCGAGACCCAGTACTTC.

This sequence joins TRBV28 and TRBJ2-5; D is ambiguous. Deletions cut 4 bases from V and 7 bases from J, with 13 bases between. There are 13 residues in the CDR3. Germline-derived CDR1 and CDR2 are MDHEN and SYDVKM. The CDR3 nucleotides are TGTGCCAGCAGTTCACGTCCCCAGTGGACCCAGTACTTC. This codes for CASSSRPQWTQYF.

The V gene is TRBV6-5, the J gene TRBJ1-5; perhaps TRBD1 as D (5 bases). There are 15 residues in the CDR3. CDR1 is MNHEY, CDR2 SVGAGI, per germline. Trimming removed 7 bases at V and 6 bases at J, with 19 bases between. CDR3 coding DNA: TGTGCCAGCACCAAGTGGGGGGTTATCGGTCAGCCCCAGCATTTT. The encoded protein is CASTKWGVIGQPQHF.

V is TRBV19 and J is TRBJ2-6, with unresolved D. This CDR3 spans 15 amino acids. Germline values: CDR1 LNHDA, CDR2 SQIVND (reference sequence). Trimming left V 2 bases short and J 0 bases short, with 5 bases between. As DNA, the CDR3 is TGTGCCAGTAGTATAATATCCTCTGGGGCCAACGTCCTGACTTTC. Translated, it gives CASSIISSGANVLTF.

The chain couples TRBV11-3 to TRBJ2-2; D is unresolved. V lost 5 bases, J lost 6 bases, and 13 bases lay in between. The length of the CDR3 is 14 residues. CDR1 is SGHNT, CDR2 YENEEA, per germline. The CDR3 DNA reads TGTGCCAGCAGCCGACGAGCTAGGTCCGGGGAGCTGTTTTTT. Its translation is CASSRRARSGELFF.

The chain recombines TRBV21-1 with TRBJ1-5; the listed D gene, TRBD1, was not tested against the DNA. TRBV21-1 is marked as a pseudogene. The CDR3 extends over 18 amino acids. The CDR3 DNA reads TGTGCCAGCAGCAAAGTGGGCAAGGGGCAGGGGCCCAATCAGCCCCAGCATTTT. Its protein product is CASSKVGKGQGPNQPQHF.

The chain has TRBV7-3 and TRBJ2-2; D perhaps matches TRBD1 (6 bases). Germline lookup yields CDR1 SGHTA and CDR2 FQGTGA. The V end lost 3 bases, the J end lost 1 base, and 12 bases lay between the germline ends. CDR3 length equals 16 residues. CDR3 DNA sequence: TGTGCCAGCAGCTTTACCGGGACAATGAACACCGGGGAGCTGTTTTTT. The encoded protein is CASSFTGTMNTGELFF.

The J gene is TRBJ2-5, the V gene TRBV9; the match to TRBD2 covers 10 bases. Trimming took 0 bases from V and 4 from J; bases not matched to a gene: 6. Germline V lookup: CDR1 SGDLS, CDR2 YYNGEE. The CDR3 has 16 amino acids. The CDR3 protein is CASSVGGASGRETQYF. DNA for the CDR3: TGTGCCAGCAGCGTAGGGGGGGCTAGCGGGAGAGAGACCCAGTACTTC.

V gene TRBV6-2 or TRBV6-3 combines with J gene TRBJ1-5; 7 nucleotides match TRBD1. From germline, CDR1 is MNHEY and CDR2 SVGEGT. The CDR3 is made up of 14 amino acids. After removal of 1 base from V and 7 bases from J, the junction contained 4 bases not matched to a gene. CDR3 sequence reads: CASSYLQGGQPQHF. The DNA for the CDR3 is TGTGCCAGCAGTTACTTGCAGGGGGGCCAGCCCCAGCATTTT.

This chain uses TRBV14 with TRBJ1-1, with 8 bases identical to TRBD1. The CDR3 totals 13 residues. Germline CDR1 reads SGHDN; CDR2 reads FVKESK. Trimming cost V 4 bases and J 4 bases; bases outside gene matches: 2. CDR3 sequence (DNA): TGTGCCAGCAGCCGAACAGGGGGCACTGAAGCTTTCTTT. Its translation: CASSRTGGTEAFF.

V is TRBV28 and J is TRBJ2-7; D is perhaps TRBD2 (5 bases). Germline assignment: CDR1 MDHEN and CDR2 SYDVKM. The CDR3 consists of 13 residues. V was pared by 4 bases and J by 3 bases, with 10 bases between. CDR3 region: CASSSGLSYEQYF. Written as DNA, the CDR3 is TGTGCCAGCAGTTCGGGGTTAAGCTACGAGCAGTACTTC.

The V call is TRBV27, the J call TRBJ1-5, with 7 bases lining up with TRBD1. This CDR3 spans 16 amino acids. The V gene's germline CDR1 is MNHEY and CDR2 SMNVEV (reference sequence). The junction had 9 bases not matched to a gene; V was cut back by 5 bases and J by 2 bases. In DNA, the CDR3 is TGTGCCAGCAGTCGATTACCAGGACAGGGCAATCAGCCCCAGCATTTT. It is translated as CASSRLPGQGNQPQHF.

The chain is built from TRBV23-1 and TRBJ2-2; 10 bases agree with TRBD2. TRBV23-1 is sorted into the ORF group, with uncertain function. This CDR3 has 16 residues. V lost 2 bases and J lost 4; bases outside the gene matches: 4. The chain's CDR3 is CASSQLAGVGTGELFF. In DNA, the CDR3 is TGCGCCAGCAGTCAACTAGCGGGAGTGGGCACCGGGGAGCTGTTTTTT.

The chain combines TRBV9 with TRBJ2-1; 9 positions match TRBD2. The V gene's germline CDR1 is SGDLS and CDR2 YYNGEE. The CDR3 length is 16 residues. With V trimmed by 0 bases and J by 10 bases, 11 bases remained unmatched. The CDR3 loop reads CASSVEGSGRTGEQFF. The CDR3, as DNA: TGTGCCAGCAGCGTAGAGGGTAGCGGGAGAACAGGGGAGCAGTTCTTC.

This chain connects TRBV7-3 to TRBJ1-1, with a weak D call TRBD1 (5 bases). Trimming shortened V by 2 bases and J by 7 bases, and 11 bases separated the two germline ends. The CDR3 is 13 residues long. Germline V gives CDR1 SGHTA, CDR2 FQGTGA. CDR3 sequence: CASSLLGQGEAFF. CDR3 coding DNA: TGTGCCAGCAGCTTACTAGGGCAGGGTGAAGCTTTCTTT.

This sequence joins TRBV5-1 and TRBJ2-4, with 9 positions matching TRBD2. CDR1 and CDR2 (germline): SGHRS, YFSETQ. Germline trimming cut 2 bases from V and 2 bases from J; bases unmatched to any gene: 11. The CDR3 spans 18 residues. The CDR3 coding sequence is TGCGCCAGCAGCTTTAGTTATAGCGGGAGTGGAACCAAAAACATTCAGTACTTC. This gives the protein CASSFSYSGSGTKNIQYF.

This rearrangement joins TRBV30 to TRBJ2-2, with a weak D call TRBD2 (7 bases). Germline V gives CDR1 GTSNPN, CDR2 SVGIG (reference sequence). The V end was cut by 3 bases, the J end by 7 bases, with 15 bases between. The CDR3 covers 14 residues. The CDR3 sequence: CAWRGGGRDGELFF. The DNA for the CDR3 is TGTGCCTGGAGAGGGGGGGGCCGGGACGGGGAGCTGTTTTTT.

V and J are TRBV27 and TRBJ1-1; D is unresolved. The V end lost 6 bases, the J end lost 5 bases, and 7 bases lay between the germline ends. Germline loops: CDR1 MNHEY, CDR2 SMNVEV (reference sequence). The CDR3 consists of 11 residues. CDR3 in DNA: TGTGCCAGCAGAAGAGGGACTGAAGCTTTCTTT. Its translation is CASRRGTEAFF.

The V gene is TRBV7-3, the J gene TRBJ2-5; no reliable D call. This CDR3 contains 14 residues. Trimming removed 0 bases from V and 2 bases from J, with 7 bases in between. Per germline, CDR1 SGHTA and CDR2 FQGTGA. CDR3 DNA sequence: TGTGCCAGCAGCTTAACGATGCAGCAAGAGACCCAGTACTTC. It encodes CASSLTMQQETQYF.

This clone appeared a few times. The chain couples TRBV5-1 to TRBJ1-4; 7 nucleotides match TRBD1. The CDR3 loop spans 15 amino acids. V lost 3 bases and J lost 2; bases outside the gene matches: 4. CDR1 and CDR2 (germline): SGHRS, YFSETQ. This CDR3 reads CASSSSTGTNEKLFF. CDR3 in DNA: TGCGCCAGCAGCTCCTCGACAGGGACTAATGAAAAACTGTTTTTT.

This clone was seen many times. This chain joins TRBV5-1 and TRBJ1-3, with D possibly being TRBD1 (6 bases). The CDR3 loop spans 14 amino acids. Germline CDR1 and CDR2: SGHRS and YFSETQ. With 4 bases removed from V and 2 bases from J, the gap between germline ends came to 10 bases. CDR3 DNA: TGCGCCAGCAGCCCCGGACAGCCTGGAAACACCATATATTTT. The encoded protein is CASSPGQPGNTIYF.

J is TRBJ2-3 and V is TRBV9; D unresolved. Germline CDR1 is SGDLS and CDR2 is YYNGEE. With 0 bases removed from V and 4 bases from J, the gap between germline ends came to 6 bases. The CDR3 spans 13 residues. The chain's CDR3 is CASSVVSSDTQYF. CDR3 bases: TGTGCCAGCAGCGTAGTCAGTTCAGATACGCAGTATTTT.

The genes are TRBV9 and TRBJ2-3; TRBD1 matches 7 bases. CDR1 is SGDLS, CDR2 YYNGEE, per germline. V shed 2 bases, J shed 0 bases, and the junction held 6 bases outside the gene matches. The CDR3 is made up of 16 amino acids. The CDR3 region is CASSVNRGGSTDTQYF. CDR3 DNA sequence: TGTGCCAGCAGCGTTAACAGGGGCGGGAGCACAGATACGCAGTATTTT.

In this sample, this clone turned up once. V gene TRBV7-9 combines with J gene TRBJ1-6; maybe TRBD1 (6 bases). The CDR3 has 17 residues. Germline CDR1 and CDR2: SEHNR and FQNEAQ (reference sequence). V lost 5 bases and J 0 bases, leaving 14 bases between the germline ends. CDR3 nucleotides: TGTGCCAGCAGCCCGGGGACAAAGAGCTCCTATAATTCACCCCTCCACTTT. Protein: CASSPGTKSSYNSPLHF.

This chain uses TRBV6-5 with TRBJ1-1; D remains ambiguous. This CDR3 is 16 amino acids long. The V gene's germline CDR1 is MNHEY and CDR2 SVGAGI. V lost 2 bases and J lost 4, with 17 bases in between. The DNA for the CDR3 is TGTGCCAGCAGTTACGGGGAGGTGAGGGATACCACTGAAGCTTTCTTT. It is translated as CASSYGEVRDTTEAFF.